Listed here are 30 T cell receptor beta chains from one sample, sequenced in a study of T cell responses to AZD1222 COVID-19 vaccine. Profiling relied on immunoSEQ multiplex PCR, and the TCRdb table lists in-frame clones only, not all of them. Among roughly 99,000 clones, approximately 90% were seen once, and the ten largest hold 3.5% to 4.5%. Material: peripheral blood, obtained on day 0 of AZD1222 vaccination. Receptors originate from an adult in good health.

V is TRBV6-5 and J is TRBJ1-5; D gene uncertain. Germline assignment: CDR1 MNHEY and CDR2 SVGAGI. V was pared by 8 bases and J by 0 bases, with 8 bases between. The CDR3 has 13 amino acids. The CDR3 DNA follows: TGTGCCAGCCAGCCCAGTAGCAATCAGCCCCAGCATTTT. Encoded protein: CASQPSSNQPQHF.

The V call is TRBV2, the J call TRBJ2-1; TRBD2 matches 10 bases. CDR3 size: 15 residues. CDR1 and CDR2 (germline): SNHLY, FYNNEI. After removal of 8 bases from V and 0 bases from J, the junction contained 4 bases not matched to a gene. The CDR3 loop is CASASGSTSYNEQFF. The CDR3 nucleotides read TGTGCCAGCGCTAGCGGGAGTACCTCCTACAATGAGCAGTTCTTC.

This sequence joins TRBV11-2 and TRBJ1-2; D gene unclear. The CDR3 is 16 amino acids. CDR1 and CDR2 from the germline V gene are SGHAT and FQNNGV. V shed 0 bases and J shed 5 bases, with 16 bases lying between them. CDR3 bases: TGTGCCAGCAGCTTAGATATGACAACCAAAGCGTATGGCTACACCTTC. It specifies CASSLDMTTKAYGYTF.

The genes are TRBV11-2 and TRBJ2-1; TRBD1 agrees at 11 bases. The germline gives CDR1 SGHAT, CDR2 FQNNGV. This CDR3 is 16 amino acids long. Unmatched junction bases numbered 6, after V lost 2 bases and J lost 6 bases. This CDR3 reads CASSLPLGTGGNEQFF. The CDR3 DNA sequence: TGTGCCAGCAGCTTACCCCTCGGGACAGGGGGCAATGAGCAGTTCTTC.

As DNA, the CDR3 is TGTGCCAGCAGTAGACTCAGGGGGCCTGGAAACACCATATATTTT. Residues: CASSRLRGPGNTIYF. The J gene is TRBJ1-3, the V gene TRBV11-2; 8 nucleotides line up with TRBD1. Germline loops: CDR1 SGHAT, CDR2 FQNNGV. With V trimmed by 6 bases and J by 2 bases, 6 bases remained unmatched. This CDR3 spans 15 amino acids.

V usage is TRBV18 and J usage is TRBJ1-1; D is uncertain. CDR1 and CDR2 (germline): KGHSH, LQKENI. V gave up 5 bases and J gave up 10 bases, with 29 bases separating them. The CDR3 has 17 amino acids. CDR3 amino acids: CASSLGSPIHIRGVAFF. CDR3 sequence (DNA): TGTGCCAGCTCATTAGGGTCTCCGATTCACATTCGAGGAGTAGCTTTCTTT.

Written as DNA, the CDR3 is TGTGCCAGCAGCTTTACCGACAGGAACACTGAAGCTTTCTTT. Amino acid sequence: CASSFTDRNTEAFF. J is TRBJ1-1 and V is TRBV5-6; a possible D gene is TRBD1 (5 bases). The CDR3 is 14 amino acids. Trimming pared 2 bases from V and 1 base from J, leaving 9 bases between. Looked up from germline, CDR1 is SGHDT and CDR2 is YYEEEE.

CDR3 in amino acids: CASSQYSGLAKNTDTQYF. CDR3 nucleotides: TGTGCCAGCAGCCAATACAGCGGACTAGCCAAGAACACAGATACGCAGTATTTT. J is TRBJ2-3 and V is TRBV14; the match to TRBD2 covers 8 bases. The germline CDR1 and CDR2 sequences are SGHDN and FVKESK. CDR3 size: 18 residues. V was clipped by 2 bases and J by 2 bases; unmatched bases: 12.

This chain connects TRBV2 to TRBJ2-7; TRBD2 matches at 8 bases. Germline CDR1 reads SNHLY; CDR2 reads FYNNEI. The length of the CDR3 is 14 residues. V shed 10 bases and J 2 bases; nucleotides not matched to a gene: 10. This chain's CDR3 is CATVPGLGAYEQYF. For the CDR3, the DNA is TGTGCCACCGTACCGGGACTAGGCGCCTACGAGCAGTACTTC.

For the CDR3, the DNA is TGTGCCAGCAGTCTCAAGAGCACAGATACGCAGTATTTT. It yields the protein CASSLKSTDTQYF. This chain uses TRBV27 with TRBJ2-3; the D is unclear. V lost 5 bases to trimming and J lost 0 bases, with 6 bases between them. The germline CDR1 and CDR2 sequences are MNHEY and SMNVEV (reference sequence). CDR3 length: 13 amino acids.

This chain joins TRBV4-3 and TRBJ2-1; weak D call: TRBD2 (5 bases). The germline V gene has CDR1 LGHNA and CDR2 YSLEER. Trimming shortened V by 1 base and J by 0 bases, and 10 bases separated the two germline ends. This CDR3 has 16 amino acids. CDR3 nucleotides: TGCGCCAGCAGCCAAGTCCGGGGATCCTCCTACAATGAGCAGTTCTTC. It specifies CASSQVRGSSYNEQFF.

The rearrangement joins TRBV5-1 to TRBJ2-1; perhaps TRBD1 as D (6 bases). Germline V gene data show CDR1 as SGHRS and CDR2 as YFSETQ. The V end was cut by 1 base, the J end by 7 bases, with 24 bases between. The CDR3 spans 18 residues. This CDR3 is CASSLPVIQRTARNEQFF. The CDR3 nucleotides are TGCGCCAGCAGCTTGCCTGTCATCCAAAGGACAGCTAGAAATGAGCAGTTCTTC.

The chain links TRBV6-5 to TRBJ1-3; no reliable D call. CDR1 is MNHEY and CDR2 is SVGAGI in the germline V gene. The CDR3 consists of 14 residues. V was shortened by 10 bases and J by 1 base, with 14 bases between the two germline ends. The CDR3, as DNA: TGTGCCACCTATTCGGCAATTTCTGGAAACACCATATATTTT. Protein: CATYSAISGNTIYF.

This clone was counted only a few times. The V call is TRBV7-3, the J call TRBJ1-3; D possibly corresponds to TRBD1 (5 bases). The CDR3 loop spans 13 amino acids. Trimming removed 2 bases at V and 3 bases at J, with 5 bases between. Germline V gene lookup returns CDR1 SGHTA and CDR2 FQGTGA. CDR3 sequence (DNA): TGTGCCAGCAGCTTACAGGGTGGAAACACCATATATTTT. Translating it yields CASSLQGGNTIYF. Full variable domain (rest looked up from reference TRBV7-3 and TRBJ1-3): GAGVSQTPSNKVTEKGKYVELRCDPISGHTALYWYRQSLGQGPEFLIYFQGTGAADDSGLPNDRFFAVRPEGSVSTLKIQRTERGDSAVYLCASSLQGGNTIYFGEGSWLTVV.

The gene calls are TRBV15 and TRBJ2-5; TRBD2 agrees at 8 bases. Trimming cost V 0 bases and J 2 bases; bases outside gene matches: 2. The CDR3 contains 15 residues. Germline V CDR1 and CDR2: LNHNV, YYDKDF (reference sequence). The CDR3 DNA reads as TGTGCCACCAGCAGAGATCGGGGGGGACAAGAGACCCAGTACTTC. It yields the protein CATSRDRGGQETQYF. The full variable domain, in which reference TRBV15 and TRBJ2-5 provide the parts outside the CDR3, is DAMVIQNPRYQVTQFGKPVTLSCSQTLNHNVMYWYQQKSSQAPKLLFHYYDKDFNNEADTPDNFQSRRPNTSFCFLDIRSPGLGDTAMYLCATSRDRGGQETQYFGPGTRLLVL.

In nucleotides, the CDR3 is TGTGCCAGCGTAAATCCCGTAGGGGAAGTCTCCAACACAGATACGCAGTATTTT. Amino acids: CASVNPVGEVSNTDTQYF. V and J are TRBV21-1 and TRBJ2-3; TRBD1, the table's D call, was not compared with the DNA. TRBV21-1 represents a pseudogene. This CDR3 contains 18 residues.

This rearrangement joins TRBV7-9 to TRBJ1-1; 7 nucleotides align to TRBD1. CDR1 SEHNR and CDR2 FQNEAQ come from the germline V gene (reference sequence). V shed 4 bases and J 6 bases; nucleotides not matched to a gene: 5. The CDR3 covers 13 residues. The CDR3 loop is CASSSDRTAEAFF. The CDR3 DNA sequence: TGTGCCAGCAGCTCGGACAGGACGGCTGAAGCTTTCTTT. The whole variable domain, filled in from reference TRBV7-9 and TRBJ1-1, reads DTGVSQNPRHKITKRGQNVTFRCDPISEHNRLYWYRQTLGQGPEFLTYFQNEAQLEKSRLLSDRFSAERPKGSFSTLEIQRTEQGDSAMYLCASSSDRTAEAFFGQGTRLTVV.

The chain has TRBV19 and TRBJ2-7; D tentatively reads TRBD1 or TRBD2 (5 bases each). CDR3 size: 15 residues. V gave up 1 base and J gave up 6 bases, with 16 bases separating them. Germline-derived CDR1 and CDR2 are LNHDA and SQIVND (reference sequence). CDR3 nucleotide sequence: TGTGCCAGTAGTATAGGGGGGAGCAACTTCGGCGAGCAGTACTTC. Encoded protein: CASSIGGSNFGEQYF.

The rearrangement joins TRBV11-3 to TRBJ2-5; the match to TRBD1 covers 9 bases. The J segment lost 2 bases and the V segment lost 5 bases, leaving 3 bases of the junction unmatched. The CDR3 totals 14 residues. In germline, CDR1 is SGHNT, CDR2 YENEEA. As DNA, the CDR3 is TGTGCCAGCAGCCGGGGGACAGGGCAAGAGACCCAGTACTTC. It specifies CASSRGTGQETQYF. Drawing the rest from reference TRBV11-3 and TRBJ2-5, the complete variable domain is EAGVVQSPRYKIIEKKQPVAFWCNPISGHNTLYWYLQNLGQGPELLIRYENEEAVDDSQLPKDRFSAERLKGVDSTLKIQPAELGDSAVYLCASSRGTGQETQYFGPGTRLLVL.

This clone was detected only once. The V gene is TRBV18, the J gene TRBJ2-3; D gene unclear. The CDR3 covers 14 residues. V lost 1 base and J 6 bases, leaving 11 bases between the germline ends. Germline values: CDR1 KGHSH, CDR2 LQKENI. As DNA, the CDR3 is TGTGCCAGCTCACCACAGGCACAACTCGATACGCAGTATTTT. Its translation: CASSPQAQLDTQYF.

This chain joins TRBV7-9 and TRBJ1-1, with a tentative D call TRBD1 (6 bases). V dropped 2 bases and J dropped 8 bases, with 9 bases sitting between them. CDR1 SEHNR and CDR2 FQNEAQ come from the germline V gene (reference sequence). This CDR3 is 12 amino acids long. The CDR3, as DNA: TGTGCCAGCAGCTTAACAGGGAAGGAAGCTTTCTTT. Translating gives CASSLTGKEAFF. Full variable domain (outside the CDR3, taken from reference TRBV7-9 and TRBJ1-1): DTGVSQNPRHKITKRGQNVTFRCDPISEHNRLYWYRQTLGQGPEFLTYFQNEAQLEKSRLLSDRFSAERPKGSFSTLEIQRTEQGDSAMYLCASSLTGKEAFFGQGTRLTVV.

The V call is TRBV11-3, the J call TRBJ2-1; no clear D gene. The V end lost 4 bases, the J end lost 7 bases, and 11 bases lay between the germline ends. The length of the CDR3 is 13 residues. CDR1 is SGHNT, CDR2 YENEEA, per germline. The CDR3 DNA is TGTGCCAGCAGCTCTTCCGTCCGGAATGAGCAGTTCTTC. It translates to CASSSSVRNEQFF.

The chain uses TRBV6-1 and TRBJ2-1; 7 positions match TRBD2. V dropped 0 bases and J dropped 10; count of bases not matched to a gene: 6. The CDR3 runs to 14 residues. Germline CDR1 is MNHNS and CDR2 is SASEGT. CDR3 nucleotide sequence: TGTGCCAGCAGTGAAGCAAGGGCGGGGGTCGAGCAGTTCTTC. Its protein product is CASSEARAGVEQFF.

This rearrangement joins TRBV6-5 to TRBJ1-3; TRBD1 is a possible D gene (5 bases). This CDR3 has 16 amino acids. Germline loops: CDR1 MNHEY, CDR2 SVGAGI. The V and J ends lost 3 bases and 0 bases respectively, with 12 bases between them. The CDR3 region has the DNA TGTGCCAGCAGTTATGGACACCCGGACTCTGGAAACACCATATATTTT. It codes for CASSYGHPDSGNTIYF.

V is TRBV18 and J is TRBJ2-2; D gene unclear. The V end lost 0 bases, the J end lost 1 base, and 3 bases lay between the germline ends. Germline CDR1 reads KGHSH; CDR2 reads LQKENI. The CDR3 runs 14 residues. CDR3 sequence reads: CASSPPENTGELFF. Here the CDR3 DNA reads TGTGCCAGCTCACCACCGGAGAACACCGGGGAGCTGTTTTTT.

V is TRBV11-3 and J is TRBJ2-3, with 9 nucleotides matching TRBD2. CDR3 length equals 16 residues. The germline V gene encodes CDR1 SGHNT and CDR2 YENEEA. V shed 1 base, J shed 5 bases, and the junction held 7 bases outside the gene matches. CDR3 nucleotides: TGTGCCAGCAGCTTAGTTGGCGGGAGGGCCGGAGATACGCAGTATTTT. It specifies CASSLVGGRAGDTQYF.

This clone was found once. The chain recombines TRBV7-9 with TRBJ2-7; no clear D gene. This CDR3 spans 11 amino acids. The ends were cut back, 3 bases at V and 10 bases at J, with 10 bases in the middle. Germline CDR1 reads SEHNR; CDR2 reads FQNEAQ (reference sequence). This chain's CDR3 is CASSFERLQYF. In DNA form, the CDR3 reads TGTGCCAGCAGCTTCGAGAGGCTCCAGTACTTC. Full variable domain (missing parts from reference TRBV7-9 and TRBJ2-7): DTGVSQNPRHKITKRGQNVTFRCDPISEHNRLYWYRQTLGQGPEFLTYFQNEAQLEKSRLLSDRFSAERPKGSFSTLEIQRTEQGDSAMYLCASSFERLQYFGPGTRLTVT.

The chain is built from TRBV7-6 and TRBJ2-1; D is unresolved. Germline-derived CDR1 and CDR2 are SGHVS and FNYEAQ. With 2 bases removed from V and 7 bases from J, the gap between germline ends came to 3 bases. The CDR3 has 11 residues. The CDR3 region is CASSLNNEQFF. The DNA of the CDR3 is TGTGCCAGCAGCTTAAATAATGAGCAGTTCTTC.

The chain has TRBV4-2 and TRBJ1-2; D might be TRBD1 (6 bases). Trimming took off 1 base at V and 4 bases at J, with 10 bases between the two ends. Germline values: CDR1 LGHNA, CDR2 YNFKEQ. This CDR3 has 14 residues. CDR3 DNA: TGTGCCAGCAGCCAAGGTCTGACAGGCTATGGCTACACCTTC. The encoded protein is CASSQGLTGYGYTF.

The chain joins TRBV7-2 to TRBJ2-7, with 12 bases fitting TRBD1. This CDR3 comprises 16 residues. CDR1 is SGHTA, CDR2 FQGNSA, per germline. V gave up 0 bases and J gave up 2 bases; unmatched junction bases: 2. CDR3 nucleotides: TGTGCCAGCAGCTTAGCCGGGACAGGGGGCCCCTACGAGCAGTACTTC. It encodes CASSLAGTGGPYEQYF.